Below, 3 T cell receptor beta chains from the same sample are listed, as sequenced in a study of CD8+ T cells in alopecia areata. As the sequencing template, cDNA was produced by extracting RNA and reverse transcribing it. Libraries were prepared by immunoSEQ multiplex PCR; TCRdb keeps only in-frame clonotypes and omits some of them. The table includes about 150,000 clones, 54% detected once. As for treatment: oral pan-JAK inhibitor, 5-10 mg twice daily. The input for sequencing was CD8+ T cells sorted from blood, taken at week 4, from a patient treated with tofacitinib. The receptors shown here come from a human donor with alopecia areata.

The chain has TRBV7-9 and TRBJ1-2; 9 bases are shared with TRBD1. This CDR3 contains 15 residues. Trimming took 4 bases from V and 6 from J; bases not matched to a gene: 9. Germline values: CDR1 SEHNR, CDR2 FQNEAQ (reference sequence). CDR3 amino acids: CASSSGTGMRNGYTF. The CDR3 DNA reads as TGTGCCAGCAGCTCCGGGACAGGGATGAGGAATGGCTACACCTTC.

CDR3 residues: CASTLSDNEQFF. The CDR3 DNA reads TGTGCCAGCACCCTCTCGGACAATGAGCAGTTCTTC. The rearrangement uses TRBV5-6 and TRBJ2-1, with D uncertain. Germline CDR1 and CDR2: SGHDT and YYEEEE. Trimming pared 6 bases from V and 5 bases from J, leaving 9 bases between. This CDR3 comprises 12 residues.

CDR3 sequence reads: CASSDFDSLNSPLHF. CDR3 DNA sequence: TGTGCCAGCAGTGATTTCGACAGTTTAAATTCACCCCTCCACTTT. This chain joins TRBV6-1 and TRBJ1-6; perhaps TRBD1 as D (5 bases). The CDR3 extends over 15 amino acids. Germline-derived CDR1 and CDR2 are MNHNS and SASEGT. With 3 bases removed from V and 7 bases from J, the gap between germline ends came to 13 bases.